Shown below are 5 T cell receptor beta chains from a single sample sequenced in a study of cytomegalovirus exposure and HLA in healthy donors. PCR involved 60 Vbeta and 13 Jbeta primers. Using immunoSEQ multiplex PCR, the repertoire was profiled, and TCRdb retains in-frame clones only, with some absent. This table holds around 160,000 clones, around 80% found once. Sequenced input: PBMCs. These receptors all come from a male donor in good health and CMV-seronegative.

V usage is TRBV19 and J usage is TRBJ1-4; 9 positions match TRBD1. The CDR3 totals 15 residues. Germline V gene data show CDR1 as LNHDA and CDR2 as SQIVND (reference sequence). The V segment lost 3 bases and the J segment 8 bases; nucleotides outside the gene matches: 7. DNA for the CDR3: TGTGCCAGTAGTATCCCCCGGACAGGGGACGAAAAACTGTTTTTT. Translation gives CASSIPRTGDEKLFF.

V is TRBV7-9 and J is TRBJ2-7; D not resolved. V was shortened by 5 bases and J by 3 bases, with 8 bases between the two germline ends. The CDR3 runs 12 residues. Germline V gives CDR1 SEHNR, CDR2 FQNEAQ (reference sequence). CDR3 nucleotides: TGTGCCAGCAGCCGACAAAGCTACGAGCAGTACTTC. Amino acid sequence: CASSRQSYEQYF.

CDR3 protein: CASSLVGRVNTEAFF. DNA for the CDR3: TGTGCCAGCAGTTTAGTAGGCAGGGTGAACACTGAAGCTTTCTTT. This chain connects TRBV28 to TRBJ1-1; the D gene is possibly TRBD1 (5 bases). The CDR3 totals 15 residues. CDR1 is MDHEN and CDR2 is SYDVKM in the germline V gene. The V end was cut by 2 bases, the J end by 0 bases, with 10 bases between.

The CDR3 nucleotides read TGTGCCAGCTCACCAGGGGTAGCGGGACGGCAAGAGACCCAGTACTTC. Its translation is CASSPGVAGRQETQYF. This rearrangement joins TRBV18 to TRBJ2-5; the match to TRBD2 covers 8 bases. J gave up 2 bases and V 2 bases, and 7 bases lay outside the gene matches. In germline, CDR1 is KGHSH, CDR2 LQKENI. CDR3 size: 16 residues.

In nucleotides, the CDR3 is TGTGCCAGCAGTGACGGAAATACTCGGGACAGGCCGGGGGAGCAGTACTTC. This encodes CASSDGNTRDRPGEQYF. J is TRBJ2-7 and V is TRBV6-1; TRBD1 matches at 8 bases. The CDR3 is 17 amino acids. The germline V gene has CDR1 MNHNS and CDR2 SASEGT. J was trimmed by 7 bases and V by 3 bases; bases with no gene match: 17.